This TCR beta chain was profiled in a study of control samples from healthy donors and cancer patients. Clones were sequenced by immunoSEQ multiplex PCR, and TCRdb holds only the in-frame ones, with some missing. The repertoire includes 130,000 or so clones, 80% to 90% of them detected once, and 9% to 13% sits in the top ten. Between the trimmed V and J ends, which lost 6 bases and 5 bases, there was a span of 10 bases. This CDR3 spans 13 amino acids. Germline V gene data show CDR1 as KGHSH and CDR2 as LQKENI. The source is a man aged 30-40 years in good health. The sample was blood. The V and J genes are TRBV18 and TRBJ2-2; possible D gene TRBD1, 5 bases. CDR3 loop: CASSTGPTGELFF. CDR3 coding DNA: TGTGCCAGCTCCACAGGCCCTACCGGGGAGCTGTTTTTT.